Listed below are T cell receptor beta chains from one sample, sequenced in a study of metastatic and nonmetastatic thyroid tumors. With MiXCR, TCRdb reprocessed the PCR reads. The sample carries about 70,000 clones, less than 20% recorded once. The material sequenced was blood. The receptors derive from a female donor with papillary thyroid cancer or a benign thyroid nodule (not recorded which). Some clones in this sample may be carry-over from other donors' samples. Both conserved end residues are part of each CDR3. D genes are given only for firm matches. Clone size is not always given. Where it is, it says once, few, many or a class for expanded clones.

>TRBV24-1|-|TRBJ1-1|12|many
CATSDLQRRAFF
TGTGCCACCAGTGATTTGCAGAGGAGGGCTTTCTTT
>TRBV19|TRBD1|TRBJ1-2|16|-
CASSIPTNRGLYGYTF
TGTGCCAGTAGTATACCCACCAACAGGGGATTATATGGCTACACCTTC
>TRBV12-3/TRBV12-4|-|TRBJ2-2|14|many
CASSLNGQSGELFF
TGTGCCAGCAGTTTGAACGGACAGTCCGGGGAGCTGTTTTTT
>TRBV11-3|TRBD1|TRBJ2-5|16|-
CASSTRTGMVGETQYF
TGTGCCAGCAGCACCCGGACAGGGATGGTCGGAGAGACCCAGTACTTC
>TRBV2|TRBD1|TRBJ1-2|12|-
CASSTRGHGYTF
TGTGCCAGCAGTACCAGGGGGCATGGCTACACCTTC
>TRBV20-1|TRBD2|TRBJ2-1|19|-
CSARHAPNTSGGSYNEQFF
TGCAGTGCTAGACACGCCCCCAATACTAGCGGGGGGTCCTACAATGAGCAGTTCTTC
>TRBV5-1|TRBD1|TRBJ2-5|15|once
CASSFIRDRQETQYF
TGCGCCAGCAGCTTCATCCGGGACAGACAAGAGACCCAGTACTTC
>TRBV19|-|TRBJ2-5|12|many
CARFKVVETQYF
TGTGCCAGATTTAAGGTAGTAGAGACCCAGTACTTC
>TRBV30|-|TRBJ1-3|12|many
CAWTGTGNTIYF
TGTGCCTGGACAGGGACTGGAAACACCATATATTTT
>TRBV12-3/TRBV12-4|-|TRBJ1-1|14|many
CASSLFADNTEAFF
TGTGCCAGCAGTTTATTCGCAGACAACACTGAAGCTTTCTTT
>TRBV11-2|TRBD2|TRBJ2-3|18|many
CASSLDVGTSQITDTQYF
TGTGCCAGCAGCTTAGACGTGGGGACTAGCCAAATCACAGATACGCAGTATTTT
>TRBV24-1|-|TRBJ2-2|16|many
CATSDLGVPNTGELFF
TGTGCCACCAGTGATTTGGGAGTTCCGAACACCGGGGAGCTGTTTTTT
>TRBV5-6|-|TRBJ2-6|15|few
CASSLDNSGANVLTF
TGTGCCAGCAGCTTGGACAACTCTGGGGCCAACGTCCTGACTTTC
>TRBV7-8|-|TRBJ1-3|15|many
CASSRTPGWGNTIYF
TGTGCCAGCAGCCGAACACCTGGGTGGGGAAACACCATATATTTT
>TRBV3-1|-|TRBJ1-2|14|many
CASRAMGQLYGYTF
TGTGCCAGCAGGGCCATGGGCCAGCTCTATGGCTACACCTTC
>TRBV2|TRBD1|TRBJ1-1|14|many
CASSDPTGWGEAFF
TGTGCCAGCAGTGATCCGACAGGGTGGGGTGAAGCTTTCTTT
>TRBV5-1|TRBD1|TRBJ2-7|14|many
CASSLTGQGTAQYF
TGCGCCAGCAGTTTGACGGGACAGGGTACGGCGCAGTACTTC